A selection of T cell receptor beta chains follows, all from one sample in a study of blood T cell repertoires in COVID-19. The table came from immunoSEQ multiplex PCR; TCRdb's copy has only in-frame clones and leaves some out. The data hold approximately 150,000 clones, with 85% to 90% observed a single time. Source material: peripheral blood. These receptor sequences come from a man of 80 years or more with acute or convalescent COVID-19. Both conserved end residues are part of each CDR3. Each record gives: V gene, J gene, D gene, clone size, CDR3 protein, CDR3 DNA. A D gene is named only where the DNA matches it firmly. Clone size is not always given. Where it is, it says once, few, many or a class for expanded clones.

v_gene: TRBV7-9
j_gene: TRBJ2-3
d_gene: TRBD2
abundance: .
CDR3aa: CASSSGLAGLTDTQYF
CDR3nt: TGTGCCAGCAGCTCGGGACTAGCGGGCCTCACAGATACGCAGTATTTT

v_gene: TRBV3-1/TRBV3-2
j_gene: TRBJ1-1
d_gene: TRBD1
abundance: .
CDR3aa: CASGTGVNTEAFF
CDR3nt: TGTGCCAGCGGGACAGGGGTGAACACTGAAGCTTTCTTT

v_gene: TRBV4-1
j_gene: TRBJ2-7
d_gene: .
abundance: once
CDR3aa: CASSQESLREQYF
CDR3nt: TGCGCCAGCAGCCAAGAGAGCCTCCGCGAGCAGTACTTC

v_gene: TRBV27
j_gene: TRBJ2-7
d_gene: .
abundance: .
CDR3aa: CASSSHQGTPTYEQYF
CDR3nt: TGTGCCAGCAGTTCACACCAGGGTACCCCTACCTACGAGCAGTACTTC

v_gene: TRBV27
j_gene: TRBJ1-1
d_gene: .
abundance: .
CDR3aa: CASRKPGLRTEAFF
CDR3nt: TGTGCCAGCAGGAAACCGGGACTCAGGACTGAAGCTTTCTTT

v_gene: TRBV2
j_gene: TRBJ2-1
d_gene: .
abundance: .
CDR3aa: CASSPTPGFSYNEQFF
CDR3nt: TGTGCCAGCAGCCCGACCCCAGGGTTCTCCTACAATGAGCAGTTCTTC

v_gene: TRBV13
j_gene: TRBJ2-2
d_gene: TRBD2
abundance: once
CDR3aa: CASSSLALAGAHTGELFF
CDR3nt: TGTGCCAGCAGCTCCCTAGCACTAGCGGGAGCGCACACCGGGGAGCTGTTTTTT

v_gene: TRBV19
j_gene: TRBJ1-5
d_gene: TRBD1
abundance: .
CDR3aa: CASRSGTGTISGQPQHF
CDR3nt: TGTGCCAGTAGGTCCGGGACAGGGACGATAAGTGGTCAGCCCCAGCATTTT

v_gene: TRBV5-1
j_gene: TRBJ1-1
d_gene: .
abundance: .
CDR3aa: CASSLLDSHTTEAFF
CDR3nt: TGCGCCAGCAGCTTACTCGACAGCCATACCACTGAAGCTTTCTTT

v_gene: TRBV5-1
j_gene: TRBJ1-6
d_gene: .
abundance: .
CDR3aa: CASSLAPDTAYSLHF
CDR3nt: TGCGCCAGCAGCTTGGCCCCCGACACCGCGTATTCCCTCCACTTT

v_gene: TRBV27
j_gene: TRBJ1-4
d_gene: .
abundance: once
CDR3aa: CASSALGTNEKLFF
CDR3nt: TGTGCCAGCAGTGCCCTCGGGACTAATGAAAAACTGTTTTTT

v_gene: TRBV19
j_gene: TRBJ2-7
d_gene: TRBD2
abundance: .
CDR3aa: CASSDPPSGSSYEQYF
CDR3nt: TGTGCCAGTAGTGACCCCCCTAGCGGGAGCTCCTACGAGCAGTACTTC

v_gene: TRBV20-1
j_gene: TRBJ1-5
d_gene: TRBD1
abundance: .
CDR3aa: CSASGRGRNQPQHF
CDR3nt: TGCAGTGCTAGTGGCAGGGGGCGGAATCAGCCCCAGCATTTT

v_gene: TRBV9
j_gene: TRBJ1-5
d_gene: .
abundance: .
CDR3aa: CASSVKCRGRGCNQPQHF
CDR3nt: TGTGCCAGCAGCGTAAAATGTCGCGGGAGGGGATGCAATCAGCCCCAGCATTTT

v_gene: TRBV7-2
j_gene: TRBJ2-7
d_gene: TRBD1
abundance: .
CDR3aa: CASSSTSGGYEQYF
CDR3nt: TGTGCCAGCAGCTCGACCTCAGGGGGCTACGAGCAGTACTTC

v_gene: TRBV9
j_gene: TRBJ2-1
d_gene: .
abundance: .
CDR3aa: CASSAGVTLPHNEQFF
CDR3nt: TGTGCCAGCAGCGCGGGAGTGACACTCCCTCACAATGAGCAGTTCTTC

v_gene: TRBV11-2
j_gene: TRBJ1-1
d_gene: .
abundance: .
CDR3aa: CASSPSQANTEAFF
CDR3nt: TGTGCCAGCAGCCCTTCTCAGGCAAACACTGAAGCTTTCTTT